What follows are 32 T cell receptor beta chains derived from one specimen sequenced in a study of T cells in Graves' hyperthyroidism and ophthalmopathy. Amplified TCR beta CDR3 regions derived from RNA transcripts. A first-round RT-PCR of the TCR CDR3 used the HTBI primer set. Each CDR3 protein is one row after TCRdb ran MiXCR on the multiplex PCR reads. The sample has more than 600,000 distinct CDR3 sequences, approximately 16% seen once. Sequenced: blood. The origin of the receptors is a man between 18 and 35 years old with Graves' hyperthyroidism.

Many counts were recorded for this clonotype. The chain carries TRBV27 and TRBJ2-3; possible D gene TRBD2, 5 bases. The CDR3 is 12 residues long. In germline, CDR1 is MNHEY, CDR2 SMNVEV (reference sequence). Between the trimmed V and J ends, which lost 4 bases and 8 bases, there was a span of 10 bases. The CDR3 coding sequence is TGTGCCAGCAGTTCTCGCCGGGGTACGCAGTATTTT. Its protein product is CASSSRRGTQYF.

This clonotype came up a few times. J is TRBJ1-6 and V is TRBV2, with a possible D match to TRBD1 (6 bases). Germline V gives CDR1 SNHLY, CDR2 FYNNEI. This CDR3 is built from 15 residues. V lost 7 bases, J lost 11 bases, and 21 bases lay in between. The CDR3, as DNA: TGTGCCAGCATCTCGGGGCTACAGGGCCAGGCACCCCTCCACTTT. This gives the protein CASISGLQGQAPLHF.

The chain combines TRBV29-1 with TRBJ2-2, with D perhaps assigned TRBD1 or TRBD2 (6 bases each). CDR1 and CDR2 (germline): SQVTM, ANQGSEA. The V gene lost 4 bases and the J gene lost 4 bases, with 13 bases spanning the gap. The CDR3 runs to 14 residues. The CDR3, as DNA: TGCAGCGTTGGGGGTAGGGGGGTCACCGGGGAGCTGTTTTTT. It codes for CSVGGRGVTGELFF.

The genes are TRBV20-1 and TRBJ2-1; 7 bases line up with TRBD1. V trimming: 6 bases; J trimming: 4 bases; junction bases outside the gene matches: 12. The germline V gene encodes CDR1 DFQATT and CDR2 SNEGSKA (reference sequence). The CDR3 has 15 amino acids. The CDR3 sequence: CSASPGGHSYNEQFF. For the CDR3, the DNA is TGCAGTGCCAGCCCAGGGGGACATTCATACAATGAGCAGTTCTTC.

This clonotype was detected many times. The J gene is TRBJ2-7, the V gene TRBV7-8; 8 bases match TRBD2. CDR3 length equals 15 residues. Germline trimming cut 5 bases from V and 0 bases from J; bases unmatched to any gene: 6. Germline assignment: CDR1 SGHVS and CDR2 FQNEAQ. Written as DNA, the CDR3 is TGTGCCAGCAGCCTCCGAGCGGGAGTCTCCTACGAGCAGTACTTC. Translation: CASSLRAGVSYEQYF.

This clonotype was counted between two and nine times. The chain combines TRBV7-9 with TRBJ2-5; 10 nucleotides align to TRBD2. Germline V gene lookup returns CDR1 SEHNR and CDR2 FQNEAQ (reference sequence). The V and J ends lost 6 bases and 0 bases, in that order; junction bases with no gene match: 10. The CDR3 has 17 residues. As DNA, the CDR3 is TGTGCCAGCAGGCCGGGACTAGCGACCCTGTACCAAGAGACCCAGTACTTC. Translating gives CASRPGLATLYQETQYF.

This clonotype was counted many times. The chain links TRBV10-3 to TRBJ1-5; possibly TRBD1 for D (6 bases). This CDR3 is 13 amino acids long. Germline-derived CDR1 and CDR2 are ENHRY and SYGVKD. The V gene lost 10 bases and the J gene lost 3 bases, with 13 bases spanning the gap. The CDR3 coding sequence is TGTGCCACGAGCGGGACATCCAATCAGCCCCAGCATTTT. Protein sequence: CATSGTSNQPQHF.

This clonotype occurred many times. The chain uses TRBV28 and TRBJ1-2; TRBD1 is a possible D gene (5 bases). Germline loops: CDR1 MDHEN, CDR2 SYDVKM. V dropped 4 bases and J dropped 4 bases, with 13 bases sitting between them. The CDR3 is made up of 14 amino acids. CDR3 in amino acids: CASSSTGRVYGYTF. The CDR3 DNA follows: TGTGCCAGCAGTTCGACGGGACGAGTCTATGGCTACACCTTC.

This clonotype was counted many times. This chain joins TRBV15 and TRBJ1-1; perhaps TRBD1 as D (6 bases). The length of the CDR3 is 17 residues. The V and J ends lost 0 bases and 1 base respectively, with 15 bases between them. CDR1 is LNHNV and CDR2 is YYDKDF in the germline V gene (reference sequence). The CDR3 DNA follows: TGTGCCACCAGCAGAGAACCGGGACACCGTAGGAACACTGAAGCTTTCTTT. Translated: CATSREPGHRRNTEAFF. Supplemented by reference TRBV15 and TRBJ1-1, the full variable domain reads DAMVIQNPRYQVTQFGKPVTLSCSQTLNHNVMYWYQQKSSQAPKLLFHYYDKDFNNEADTPDNFQSRRPNTSFCFLDIRSPGLGDTAMYLCATSREPGHRRNTEAFFGQGTRLTVV.

This clonotype was observed a few times. The rearrangement links TRBV28 to TRBJ1-3; no reliable D call. The V gene's germline CDR1 is MDHEN and CDR2 SYDVKM. V was cut by 7 bases and J by 0 bases, with 7 bases left in between. The CDR3 covers 13 residues. The CDR3 DNA reads as TGTGCCAGCATGGGTAGCTCTGGAAACACCATATATTTT. This gives the protein CASMGSSGNTIYF.

The V call is TRBV9, the J call TRBJ2-2; no reliable D call. The CDR3 is made up of 14 amino acids. Germline CDR1 and CDR2: SGDLS and YYNGEE. Trimming removed 1 base at V and 0 bases at J, with 4 bases between. CDR3 bases: TGTGCCAGCAGCGTATCGACGAACACCGGGGAGCTGTTTTTT. This translates into CASSVSTNTGELFF.

There are a few counts of this clonotype. The V call is TRBV19, the J call TRBJ1-5; D is uncertain. Germline V gene data show CDR1 as LNHDA and CDR2 as SQIVND (reference sequence). Trimming pared 7 bases from V and 7 bases from J, leaving 11 bases between. There are 12 residues in the CDR3. The CDR3 sequence: CASNGDGQPQHF. CDR3 bases: TGTGCCAGTAATGGTGACGGGCAGCCCCAGCATTTT.

Remarks on this clonotype: A much larger clone differs from this one at a single base, so this may be a read error. The chain recombines TRBV18 with TRBJ2-3; TRBD2 might be the D (5 bases). The V and J ends lost 6 bases and 3 bases respectively, with 16 bases between them. The length of the CDR3 is 15 residues. Germline-derived CDR1 and CDR2 are KGHSH and LQKENI. CDR3 sequence: CASSQLVGVTDTQYF. CDR3 sequence (DNA): TGTGCCAGCTCTCAACTAGTGGGAGTTACAGATACGCAGTATTTT.

This clonotype was seen only a few times. The chain links TRBV24-1 to TRBJ2-3; D may be TRBD2 (6 bases). The CDR3 spans 15 residues. Germline V CDR1 and CDR2: KGHDR, SFDVKD. V was shortened by 4 bases and J by 1 base, with 11 bases between the two germline ends. CDR3 region: CATSEHGLRTDTQYF. Written as DNA, the CDR3 is TGTGCCACCAGTGAACACGGACTACGCACAGATACGCAGTATTTT.

CDR3 loop: CASTSLAGSSYNEQFF. The CDR3 region has the DNA TGTGCCAGCACTTCGCTAGCGGGAAGCTCCTACAATGAGCAGTTCTTC. The rearrangement joins TRBV27 to TRBJ2-1; 9 nucleotides match TRBD2. V lost 7 bases, J lost 0 bases, and 7 bases stayed unmatched. Germline lookup yields CDR1 MNHEY and CDR2 SMNVEV (reference sequence). The CDR3 spans 16 residues.

This clonotype was detected only a few times. This chain connects TRBV12-3 or TRBV12-4 to TRBJ2-7, with D perhaps TRBD1 (6 bases). The CDR3 consists of 14 residues. V was trimmed by 7 bases and J by 5 bases, leaving 18 bases between them. CDR3 nucleotides: TGTGCCAGCACCGACCCCCACAGGGTCCACGAGCAGTACTTC. This gives the protein CASTDPHRVHEQYF.

The V and J genes are TRBV7-9 and TRBJ2-7, with a tentative D call TRBD2 (6 bases). Germline CDR1 is SEHNR and CDR2 is FQNEAQ (reference sequence). CDR3 length: 20 residues. Trimming removed 5 bases from V and 3 bases from J, with 32 bases in between. CDR3 nucleotides: TGTGCCAGCAGCCTCTACCTTGCGGGGCGAGCCCGGCATAATTTCTACGAGCAGTACTTC. This codes for CASSLYLAGRARHNFYEQYF. The entire variable domain, with the rest obtained from reference TRBV7-9 and TRBJ2-7, is as follows: DTGVSQNPRHKITKRGQNVTFRCDPISEHNRLYWYRQTLGQGPEFLTYFQNEAQLEKSRLLSDRFSAERPKGSFSTLEIQRTEQGDSAMYLCASSLYLAGRARHNFYEQYFGPGTRLTVT.

CDR3 bases: TGTGCCAGCAGCGTAGACCCTAGCGGGAGAAACAATGAGCAGTTCTTC. This translates into CASSVDPSGRNNEQFF. This chain joins TRBV9 and TRBJ2-1; the match to TRBD2 covers 10 bases. This CDR3 region has 16 residues. Germline CDR1 SGDLS, CDR2 YYNGEE. V lost 0 bases, J lost 5 bases, and 5 bases stayed unmatched.

Many counts were recorded for this clonotype. The genes are TRBV28 and TRBJ2-3; TRBD2 aligns across 16 bases. The CDR3 is 18 amino acids. Germline V gives CDR1 MDHEN, CDR2 SYDVKM. V shed 5 bases, J shed 1 base, and the junction held 6 bases outside the gene matches. The CDR3 sequence is CASSAGLAGGPRTDTQYF. Written as DNA, the CDR3 is TGTGCCAGCAGTGCGGGACTAGCGGGAGGGCCGCGCACAGATACGCAGTATTTT.

In regard to this clonotype: This clone may be a read error of a much larger clone one base away. The chain carries TRBV2 and TRBJ1-5; D not certain. The CDR3 totals 16 residues. From germline, CDR1 is SNHLY and CDR2 FYNNEI. The ends were cut back, 4 bases at V and 9 bases at J, with 22 bases in the middle. CDR3 amino acids: CASSGAGRILGRPQHF. Written as DNA, the CDR3 is TGTGCCAGCAGTGGAGCCGGACGGATCTTGGGTCGGCCCCAGCATTTT.

This clonotype has only a few counts. This chain links TRBV4-2 with TRBJ2-2; D remains ambiguous. Germline V gives CDR1 LGHNA, CDR2 YNFKEQ. Trimming took 4 bases from V and 1 from J, leaving 10 bases between them. The CDR3 is 15 amino acids. The CDR3 coding sequence is TGTGCCAGCAGCCCCCCCCAAGGGAACACCGGGGAGCTGTTTTTT. Its protein product is CASSPPQGNTGELFF.

This clonotype was counted ten times or more. The chain has TRBV29-1 and TRBJ2-1; 9 bases are a match to TRBD2. This CDR3 has 14 residues. Germline CDR1 SQVTM, CDR2 ANQGSEA. Trimming removed 7 bases from V and 6 bases from J; junction bases left unmatched: 10. The CDR3 is CSAPSAGGGNEQFF. The CDR3 coding sequence is TGCAGCGCCCCCTCAGCGGGAGGTGGCAATGAGCAGTTCTTC.

Note on this clonotype: Germline and junction disagree at one end, which may indicate a read error. The CDR3 loop is CASSYSDVVARNIQYF. In DNA, the CDR3 is TGTGCCAGCAGTTACTCGGACGTCGTAGCCAGAAACATTCAGTACTTC. The V call is TRBV6-2 or TRBV6-3, the J call TRBJ2-4, with D uncertain. The germline V gene has CDR1 MNHEY and CDR2 SVGEGT. The CDR3 loop spans 16 amino acids.

A few counts support this clonotype. The chain links TRBV6-1 to TRBJ1-3, with D unclear. The CDR3 has 13 residues. With 8 bases removed from V and 4 bases from J, the gap between germline ends came to 12 bases. The germline CDR1 and CDR2 sequences are MNHNS and SASEGT. The CDR3: CASGRLGGNTIYF. CDR3 nucleotides: TGTGCCAGCGGGAGATTGGGGGGAAACACCATATATTTT.

The rearrangement links TRBV4-1 to TRBJ1-6, with D possibly matching TRBD1 (6 bases). The CDR3 contains 17 residues. Germline CDR1 MGHRA, CDR2 YSYEKL. The ends were cut back, 0 bases at V and 10 bases at J, with 19 bases in the middle. The CDR3 region is CASSQDNLDRLKSPLHF. CDR3 nucleotides: TGCGCCAGCAGCCAAGATAACCTGGACAGACTGAAATCACCCCTCCACTTT.

At least ten counts were recorded for this clonotype. The chain employs TRBV4-1 and TRBJ2-5; 7 bases align to TRBD2. The CDR3 covers 15 residues. The J segment lost 5 bases and the V segment lost 7 bases, leaving 13 bases of the junction unmatched. Germline lookup yields CDR1 MGHRA and CDR2 YSYEKL. Written as DNA, the CDR3 is TGCGCCAGCACCGAGCGAGCGGGATCGACGGAGACCCAGTACTTC. It yields the protein CASTERAGSTETQYF.

Many counts were recorded for this clonotype. The chain carries TRBV20-1 and TRBJ2-1; D is undetermined. This CDR3 comprises 13 residues. Trimming took 0 bases from V and 5 from J, leaving 8 bases between them. Germline CDR1 is DFQATT and CDR2 is SNEGSKA (reference sequence). The CDR3 protein is CSARDWSDNEQFF. The CDR3 region has the DNA TGCAGTGCTAGAGATTGGTCGGACAATGAGCAGTTCTTC.

This rearrangement joins TRBV6-1 to TRBJ2-1; D is uncertain. Germline V gives CDR1 MNHNS, CDR2 SASEGT. V lost 1 base and J lost 4, with 14 bases in between. The CDR3 contains 16 residues. CDR3: CASSEEHLPGYNEQFF. CDR3 coding DNA: TGTGCCAGCAGTGAAGAACACCTACCCGGTTACAATGAGCAGTTCTTC.

This clonotype occurred many times. The chain couples TRBV28 to TRBJ1-3; D is undetermined. With 3 bases removed from V and 0 bases from J, the gap between germline ends came to 6 bases. Per germline, CDR1 MDHEN and CDR2 SYDVKM. The CDR3 totals 14 residues. The CDR3 reads CASSFAGSGNTIYF. DNA of the CDR3: TGTGCCAGCAGTTTCGCCGGCTCTGGAAACACCATATATTTT.

The rearrangement links TRBV11-2 to TRBJ2-7, with D tentatively TRBD1 (5 bases). V lost 6 bases and J lost 7, with 19 bases in between. The CDR3 consists of 14 residues. Germline assignment: CDR1 SGHAT and CDR2 FQNNGV. CDR3 protein: CASSLSVRAQEQYF. CDR3 DNA sequence: TGTGCCAGCAGTCTCTCCGTCAGGGCCCAAGAGCAGTACTTC.

This clonotype occurred many times. V and J are TRBV2 and TRBJ2-5; 10 bases agree with TRBD1. The germline CDR1 and CDR2 sequences are SNHLY and FYNNEI. The CDR3 extends over 16 amino acids. The J segment lost 1 base and the V segment lost 7 bases, leaving 9 bases of the junction unmatched. The CDR3 DNA sequence: TGTGCCAGCAACGAGGGGACAGGGGCTTTCCAAGAGACCCAGTACTTC. Protein product: CASNEGTGAFQETQYF.

There are many counts of this clonotype. The chain uses TRBV28 and TRBJ2-3, with D maybe TRBD2 (6 bases). Germline-derived CDR1 and CDR2 are MDHEN and SYDVKM. The V and J ends lost 2 bases and 3 bases respectively, with 9 bases between them. This CDR3 spans 14 amino acids. The CDR3 DNA is TGTGCCAGCAGTTTAGGCGGGATGACAGATACGCAGTATTTT. Amino acids: CASSLGGMTDTQYF.